These 30 T cell receptor beta chains were sequenced from one sample in a study of neurological immune-mediated disorders. MiXCR was run by TCRdb on the 5' RACE reads, yielding one entry per CDR3 protein. The table includes roughly 48,000 distinct CDR3 sequences, over 9.5% detected once. The time point denotes: longitudinal time-point 3. Input material: PBMCs. Receptors were obtained from a male donor with HTLV-1-associated myelopathy (HAM/TSP).

Only a few counts were recorded for this clonotype. The chain combines TRBV20-1 with TRBJ2-3; D may be TRBD2 (6 bases). The length of the CDR3 is 15 residues. Looked up from germline, CDR1 is DFQATT and CDR2 is SNEGSKA (reference sequence). Trimming took off 6 bases at V and 3 bases at J, with 19 bases between the two ends. In DNA form, the CDR3 reads TGCAGTGCCATTAATACGAGGGCGGGGACAGATACGCAGTATTTT. Its protein is CSAINTRAGTDTQYF.

This clonotype was counted once. Because the CDR3's place on the DNA is in doubt, the DNA is left out and the CDR3 is given as listed by TCRdb. This chain links TRBV5-5 with TRBJ1-2; the table's D gene call, TRBD1, was not cross checked with the DNA. The germline V gene encodes CDR1 SGHKS and CDR2 YYEKEE (reference sequence). A total of 23 residues make up the CDR3, ends included. This CDR3 is CASRRDSSIYLCSVELTSYGYTF.

This clonotype has at least ten counts. CDR3 in DNA: TGTGCCAGCAGCCTTGATTTGGGGGATGAAAAACTGTTTTTT. This translates into CASSLDLGDEKLFF. The V and J genes are TRBV7-7 and TRBJ1-4; TRBD1 is a possible D gene (5 bases). The germline CDR1 and CDR2 sequences are SSHAT and FNYEAQ (reference sequence). The CDR3 spans 14 residues. Trimming shortened V by 5 bases and J by 6 bases, and 13 bases separated the two germline ends.

By sample fraction, this clonotype is medium-sized (0.01 to 0.1%). This rearrangement joins TRBV7-9 to TRBJ1-3; TRBD1 aligns across 7 bases. V shed 7 bases and J 7 bases; nucleotides not matched to a gene: 7. Per germline, CDR1 SEHNR and CDR2 FQNEAQ (reference sequence). This CDR3 has 13 residues. The CDR3 region has the DNA TGTGCCAGCATCCCGGACAGGAGGAACACCATATATTTT. Its protein is CASIPDRRNTIYF. The entire variable domain, with the rest obtained from reference TRBV7-9 and TRBJ1-3, is as follows: DTGVSQNPRHKITKRGQNVTFRCDPISEHNRLYWYRQTLGQGPEFLTYFQNEAQLEKSRLLSDRFSAERPKGSFSTLEIQRTEQGDSAMYLCASIPDRRNTIYFGEGSWLTVV.

By share, this clonotype ranks as medium-sized. This chain links TRBV7-6 with TRBJ2-2; tentatively, D is TRBD1 (6 bases). Per the germline V gene, CDR1 is SGHVS and CDR2 is FNYEAQ. The V end lost 4 bases, the J end lost 4 bases, and 10 bases lay between the germline ends. This CDR3 is built from 14 residues. The CDR3: CASSSRGGTGELFF. CDR3 in DNA: TGTGCCAGCAGCTCTCGAGGGGGCACCGGGGAGCTGTTTTTT.

This clonotype appeared once. Relative to the germline gene, one junction end is altered; a read error may explain this. The V and J genes are TRBV7-2 and TRBJ2-5; a weak D match, TRBD1 (5 bases). This CDR3 is 13 amino acids long. Germline-derived CDR1 and CDR2 are SGHTA and FQGNSA. The CDR3 here is CASSLAGQETHYF. CDR3 nucleotide sequence: TGTGCCAGCAGCTTAGCGGGGCAAGAGACCCATTACTTC.

This clonotype showed up many times. The chain is built from TRBV7-2 and TRBJ1-4; 7 nucleotides line up with TRBD1. V lost 3 bases to trimming and J lost 8 bases; unmatched junction nucleotides: 6. The CDR3 consists of 14 residues. Germline CDR1 and CDR2: SGHTA and FQGNSA. Here the CDR3 DNA reads TGTGCCAGCAGCTTTAGGGGGCGCAGGGAAAAACTGTTTTTT. The encoded protein is CASSFRGRREKLFF.

There are many counts of this clonotype. The chain combines TRBV20-1 with TRBJ2-5, with a possible D match to TRBD2 (6 bases). Trimming removed 6 bases from V and 0 bases from J, with 14 bases in between. Germline lookup yields CDR1 DFQATT and CDR2 SNEGSKA (reference sequence). The CDR3 covers 14 residues. CDR3 coding DNA: TGCAGTGCCAGTTGGGGGGACTACCAAGAGACCCAGTACTTC. This translates into CSASWGDYQETQYF.

This clonotype was counted ten times or more. This chain uses TRBV20-1 with TRBJ2-2; D is undetermined. The CDR3 covers 14 residues. From germline, CDR1 is DFQATT and CDR2 SNEGSKA (reference sequence). With 0 bases removed from V and 6 bases from J, the gap between germline ends came to 11 bases. The CDR3, as DNA: TGCAGTGCTAGAGATTACCAGAAGCCCGGGGAGCTGTTTTTT. It specifies CSARDYQKPGELFF.

At least ten counts were recorded for this clonotype. The chain links TRBV7-2 to TRBJ2-2, with 9 nucleotides matching TRBD2. Germline V gives CDR1 SGHTA, CDR2 FQGNSA. J gave up 3 bases and V 1 base, and 6 bases lay outside the gene matches. CDR3 length equals 17 residues. The CDR3 DNA sequence: TGTGCCAGCAGCTTAGAAGCGGGGGGACCATACACCGGGGAGCTGTTTTTT. Protein: CASSLEAGGPYTGELFF.

By share, this clonotype counts as medium-sized (0.01 to 0.1%). V is TRBV5-1 and J is TRBJ1-1; no clear D. Looked up from germline, CDR1 is SGHRS and CDR2 is YFSETQ. The CDR3 loop spans 12 amino acids. Trimming stripped 0 bases from V and 11 bases from J, with 11 bases between. The DNA of the CDR3 is TGCGCCAGCAGCTTGGACACCCGGGCCGCTTTCTTT. Translated, it gives CASSLDTRAAFF.

J is TRBJ2-5 and V is TRBV27, with D unclear. V lost 2 bases and J 8 bases, leaving 15 bases between the germline ends. The CDR3 totals 14 residues. Per the germline V gene, CDR1 is MNHEY and CDR2 is SMNVEV (reference sequence). CDR3 nucleotide sequence: TGTGCCAGCAGTTTACCAGTACAGCCTGATACCCAGTACTTC. This codes for CASSLPVQPDTQYF.

This clonotype was seen at least ten times. The genes are TRBV4-3 and TRBJ1-3; 7 positions agree with TRBD1. CDR1 and CDR2 (germline): LGHNA, YSLEER. CDR3 length: 15 amino acids. V lost 4 bases and J lost 3; bases outside the gene matches: 6. The CDR3 loop reads CASSRSTGFGNTIYF. CDR3 in DNA: TGCGCCAGCAGCCGCTCGACAGGGTTTGGAAACACCATATATTTT.

This clonotype has at least ten counts. The chain couples TRBV5-1 to TRBJ2-2, with D possibly TRBD1 on 6 matching bases. CDR3 size: 13 residues. V lost 5 bases and J lost 6, with 11 bases in between. Germline V gene data show CDR1 as SGHRS and CDR2 as YFSETQ. CDR3 sequence (DNA): TGCGCCAGCAGAGAACAGGGTTCCGGGGAGCTGTTTTTT. It codes for CASREQGSGELFF.

This clonotype was detected many times. The chain employs TRBV20-1 and TRBJ2-3; TRBD2 aligns across 15 bases. The CDR3 totals 18 residues. From germline, CDR1 is DFQATT and CDR2 SNEGSKA (reference sequence). V trimming: 6 bases; J trimming: 1 base; junction bases outside the gene matches: 11. The CDR3 region has the DNA TGCAGTGCCCGAGGGCCGGGACTAGCGGGGGGACGCACAGATACGCAGTATTTT. This gives the protein CSARGPGLAGGRTDTQYF.

Ten or more counts support this clonotype. The V gene is TRBV10-3, the J gene TRBJ2-1; D is tentatively TRBD1 or TRBD2 (5 bases each). The CDR3 length is 17 residues. Germline CDR1 reads ENHRY; CDR2 reads SYGVKD. V shed 0 bases and J shed 6 bases, with 18 bases lying between them. The CDR3 is CAISESVEGRKCNEQFF. The CDR3 DNA reads TGTGCCATCAGTGAGTCGGTAGAGGGACGAAAGTGCAATGAGCAGTTCTTC.

This clonotype was counted ten times or more. This sequence joins TRBV5-1 and TRBJ1-6, with 7 bases aligning to TRBD1. Germline CDR1 is SGHRS and CDR2 is YFSETQ. CDR3 length: 17 amino acids. After removal of 1 base from V and 5 bases from J, the junction contained 9 bases not matched to a gene. CDR3: CASSLHLGQANNSPLHF. CDR3 sequence (DNA): TGCGCCAGCAGCTTGCATCTCGGACAGGCCAATAATTCACCCCTCCACTTT.

This clonotype was observed at least ten times. The V gene is TRBV28, the J gene TRBJ1-2, with 10 nucleotides matching TRBD1. The V gene end was trimmed by 6 bases and the J gene end by 2 bases; junction bases not matched to a gene: 12. Germline V gene lookup returns CDR1 MDHEN and CDR2 SYDVKM. There are 17 residues in the CDR3. CDR3 amino acids: CASSNRDRGLKNYGYTF. In DNA, the CDR3 is TGTGCCAGCAGCAACCGGGACAGGGGTCTCAAAAACTATGGCTACACCTTC.

The table lists this clonotype with many counts. This rearrangement joins TRBV15 to TRBJ1-5; D is possibly TRBD1 (6 bases). Trimming removed 1 base from V and 6 bases from J, with 13 bases in between. The CDR3 loop spans 15 amino acids. Germline CDR1 LNHNV, CDR2 YYDKDF (reference sequence). This CDR3 reads CATSRGNRDGQPQHF. CDR3 in DNA: TGTGCCACCAGCAGAGGCAACAGGGACGGTCAGCCCCAGCATTTT.

Regarding this clonotype: With a much larger clone just one base away, this may be a read error. The V gene is TRBV6-1, the J gene TRBJ2-7; the D gene could be TRBD1 or TRBD2 (5 bases each). Trimming took off 6 bases at V and 3 bases at J, with 15 bases between the two ends. This CDR3 contains 14 residues. CDR1 MNHNS and CDR2 SASEGT come from the germline V gene. The CDR3 DNA is TGTGCCAGCAGGGGAACAAGGGACGGCTACGAGCAGTACTTC. Its protein product is CASRGTRDGYEQYF.

This clonotype was recorded many times. This chain's CDR3 is CASSAAPIQSSGNTIYF. The CDR3, as DNA: TGTGCCAGCAGCGCCGCCCCGATACAGTCCTCTGGAAACACCATATATTTT. The chain carries TRBV9 and TRBJ1-3, with D unclear. This CDR3 contains 17 residues. The germline CDR1 and CDR2 sequences are SGDLS and YYNGEE. V lost 3 bases, J lost 0 bases, and 16 bases lay in between. Complete variable domain (other parts from reference TRBV9 and TRBJ1-3): DSGVTQTPKHLITATGQRVTLRCSPRSGDLSVYWYQQSLDQGLQFLIQYYNGEERAKGNILERFSAQQFPDLHSELNLSSLELGDSALYFCASSAAPIQSSGNTIYFGEGSWLTVV.

This clonotype was seen repeatedly, ten times or more. The chain recombines TRBV6-1 with TRBJ1-2, with D possibly matching TRBD1 (5 bases). CDR1 is MNHNS, CDR2 SASEGT, per germline. Trimming stripped 6 bases from V and 0 bases from J, with 8 bases between. The CDR3 runs to 13 residues. In nucleotides, the CDR3 is TGTGCCAGCAGGGAACAGGCTAACTATGGCTACACCTTC. It translates to CASREQANYGYTF.

This clonotype showed up many times. A much larger clone differs by one base, so this may be a read error. This sequence joins TRBV7-2 and TRBJ1-2, with D possibly being TRBD1 (5 bases). This CDR3 contains 15 residues. Germline V gene sequence: CDR1 SGHTA, CDR2 FQGNSA. In DNA, the CDR3 is TGTGCCAACAGCCTCGATTCGACAGCCAACTATGGCTACACCTTC. Amino acids: CANSLDSTANYGYTF.

This clonotype was found many times. The rearrangement joins TRBV6-6 to TRBJ2-3, with D possibly being TRBD2 (6 bases). The CDR3 runs 13 residues. Trimming removed 5 bases from V and 7 bases from J, with 13 bases in between. Germline assignment: CDR1 MNHNY and CDR2 SVGAGI (reference sequence). The CDR3 reads CASSGVAGHTQYF. As DNA, the CDR3 is TGTGCCAGCAGTGGGGTTGCGGGGCATACGCAGTATTTT.

V and J are TRBV29-1 and TRBJ2-2, with 8 bases lining up with TRBD1. The ends lost 6 bases at V and 3 bases at J; junction bases unmatched: 6. Germline-derived CDR1 and CDR2 are SQVTM and ANQGSEA. This CDR3 contains 14 residues. CDR3: CSVRQGADTGELFF. CDR3 DNA: TGCAGCGTCCGCCAGGGGGCGGACACCGGGGAGCTGTTTTTT.

The CDR3 reads CSADRRANNEQFF. In DNA, the CDR3 is TGCAGTGCAGACCGCCGGGCGAACAATGAGCAGTTCTTC. The J gene is TRBJ2-1, the V gene TRBV20-1; the D is unclear. Germline V gene sequence: CDR1 DFQATT, CDR2 SNEGSKA (reference sequence). The CDR3 sequence is 13 residues long. V gave up 6 bases and J gave up 5 bases, with 14 bases separating them.

This clonotype was observed a handful of times. The chain links TRBV4-3 to TRBJ1-2, with unresolved D. The CDR3 totals 14 residues. Germline V CDR1 and CDR2: LGHNA, YSLEER. Trimming stripped 3 bases from V and 2 bases from J, with 10 bases between. CDR3 coding DNA: TGCGCCAGCAGCCAGGAAGGGAGGAACTATGGCTACACCTTC. It translates to CASSQEGRNYGYTF.

This clonotype was observed at least ten times. The chain couples TRBV20-1 to TRBJ1-6, with D perhaps matching TRBD1 (5 bases). Germline values: CDR1 DFQATT, CDR2 SNEGSKA (reference sequence). The CDR3 is made up of 16 amino acids. The ends were cut back, 0 bases at V and 7 bases at J, with 16 bases in the middle. CDR3 bases: TGCAGTGCTAGAGATGGACGGGGCTCAAGAAATTCACCCCTCCACTTT. It is translated as CSARDGRGSRNSPLHF.

Many counts were recorded for this clonotype. The chain couples TRBV29-1 to TRBJ2-3; 11 nucleotides agree with TRBD2. J gave up 1 base and V 6 bases, and 6 bases lay outside the gene matches. Per the germline V gene, CDR1 is SQVTM and CDR2 is ANQGSEA. The CDR3 length is 15 residues. CDR3 loop: CSVPPTSGGTDTQYF. Written as DNA, the CDR3 is TGCAGCGTCCCTCCGACTAGCGGGGGCACAGATACGCAGTATTTT.

With regard to this clonotype: With a much larger clone just one base away, this may be a read error. The chain couples TRBV7-2 to TRBJ1-5, with D unclear. CDR1 is SGHTA, CDR2 FQGNSA, per germline. This CDR3 is built from 14 residues. This CDR3 reads CASSHDQGNLPQHF. The DNA for the CDR3 is TGTGCCAGCAGTCACGACCAAGGCAATCTGCCCCAGCATTTT.